This T cell receptor beta chain came from a study of blood T cell repertoires in COVID-19. The study counted Cohort 3 donors as recovered given two negative PCRs, clearance, or symptom resolution. The assay was immunoSEQ multiplex PCR, and TCRdb's table has in-frame clones only and misses some. The sample contains around 300,000 clones, roughly 90% of which appear only once. Germline CDR1 and CDR2: ENHRY and SYGVKD. Trimming cost V 8 bases and J 0 bases, with 15 bases left between them. The CDR3 has 15 residues. The chain recombines TRBV10-3 with TRBJ2-3; D may be TRBD2 (7 bases). The source of this sequence is a woman aged 25 to 39 who had recovered from COVID-19. What was sequenced was PBMCs or T cells enriched from blood (not recorded which). The CDR3 bases are TGTGCCATCGGGGAGGGGGAGTTAAGCACAGATACGCAGTATTTT. It yields the protein CAIGEGELSTDTQYF.